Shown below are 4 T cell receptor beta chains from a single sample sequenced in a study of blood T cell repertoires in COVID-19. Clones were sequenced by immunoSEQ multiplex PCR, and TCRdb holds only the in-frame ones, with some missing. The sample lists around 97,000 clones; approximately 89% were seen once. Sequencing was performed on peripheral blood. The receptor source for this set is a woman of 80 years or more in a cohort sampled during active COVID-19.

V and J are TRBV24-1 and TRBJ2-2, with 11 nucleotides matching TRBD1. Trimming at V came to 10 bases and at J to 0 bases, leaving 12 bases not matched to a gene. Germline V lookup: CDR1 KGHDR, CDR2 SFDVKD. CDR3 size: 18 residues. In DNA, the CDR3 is TGTGCCACGGGCGGCCAGGACAGGGGGCATACGAACACCGGGGAGCTGTTTTTT. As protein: CATGGQDRGHTNTGELFF.

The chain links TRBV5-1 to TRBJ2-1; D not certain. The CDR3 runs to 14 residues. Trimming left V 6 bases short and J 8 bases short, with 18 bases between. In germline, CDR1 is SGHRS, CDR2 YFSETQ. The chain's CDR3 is CASTPPGSADEQFF. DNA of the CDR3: TGCGCCAGCACCCCCCCCGGGTCTGCGGATGAGCAGTTCTTC.

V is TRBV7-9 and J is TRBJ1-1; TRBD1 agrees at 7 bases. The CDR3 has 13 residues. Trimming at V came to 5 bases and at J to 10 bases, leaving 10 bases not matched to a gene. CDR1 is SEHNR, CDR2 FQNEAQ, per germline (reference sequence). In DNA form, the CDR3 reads TGTGCCAGCAGCCCATGGGACAGCGGTAGAGCTTTCTTT. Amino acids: CASSPWDSGRAFF.

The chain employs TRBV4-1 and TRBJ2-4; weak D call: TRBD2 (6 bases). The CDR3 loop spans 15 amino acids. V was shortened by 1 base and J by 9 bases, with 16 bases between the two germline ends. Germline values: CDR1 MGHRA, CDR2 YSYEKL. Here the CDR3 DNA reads TGCGCCAGCAGCCAAGGGGGACTCAGCTCGATCATTCAGTACTTC. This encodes CASSQGGLSSIIQYF.